This section outlines one T cell receptor beta chain sequence together with its context. Its antigen is not identified. Clones were read by immunoSEQ multiplex PCR, and TCRdb kept only the in-frame ones, dropping some. Of around 150,000 clones in the sample, approximately 86% were seen once. The data stem from a study of lymphopenia after photon versus proton radiotherapy. General study points: Under photons, naive T cells and diversity fell while effector/memory populations rose.

This CDR3 has 18 residues. Germline V gene lookup returns CDR1 LGHNA and CDR2 YNFKEQ. The junction had 1 base not matched to a gene; V was cut back by 1 base and J by 3 bases. Sequenced material: peripheral blood, taken from a patient treated with photon-based radiotherapy. The rearrangement joins TRBV4-2 to TRBJ2-6, with TRBD2 matching 15 bases. This TCR was sampled from a man aged 45-65 years with gastric cancer. CDR3 residues: CASSQVGLAGGGANVLTF. In nucleotides, the CDR3 is TGTGCCAGCAGCCAAGTGGGACTAGCGGGAGGTGGGGCCAACGTCCTGACTTTC.